This TCR beta chain was sequenced in a study of blood T cell repertoires in COVID-19. Study as a whole: Samples came from the United States, Italy and Spain, spanning acute and convalescent COVID-19. PBMCs, B-cell-depleted T cells, or T cells provided the cDNA or gDNA that made up the material.

Original processing notes: Amplification of reference gene primers was used by the study to estimate nucleated cell counts. Method: immunoSEQ multiplex PCR; TCRdb's copy keeps in-frame clones and lacks some. V, J and clone size were drawn from that table, and D and trimming were deduced from the DNA. The table shows about 210,000 clones, with 83% occurring only once. V was clipped by 9 bases and J by 1 base, with 13 bases between them. The CDR3 covers 13 residues. CDR1 and CDR2 (germline): LNHDA, SQIVND (reference sequence). Material for sequencing was peripheral blood. The chain joins TRBV19 to TRBJ2-7; D is perhaps TRBD1 (5 bases). This sequence was found in a woman aged 40 to 50 with active or convalescent COVID-19. CDR3 amino acids: CASSSTASYEQYF. The DNA of the CDR3 is TGTGCCAGCTCTTCGACAGCTTCCTACGAGCAGTACTTC.